This T cell receptor (beta chain) appears in the sequencing data of a study of blood T cell repertoires in COVID-19. This clone was counted once. The data were produced by immunoSEQ multiplex PCR, yet TCRdb's version contains in-frame clones alone and is incomplete. The profile shows some 260,000 clones, 80% to 90% of them singletons. Material: peripheral blood. This TCR derives from a woman aged 65 to 85 with COVID-19, enrolled during active disease.

The CDR3 region has the DNA TGTGCCACCAGGGGGGGATTTGGAACAGATACGCAGTATTTT. Residues: CATRGGFGTDTQYF. The chain joins TRBV24-1 to TRBJ2-3; the D gene is possibly TRBD2 (6 bases). Germline V CDR1 and CDR2: KGHDR, SFDVKD. The CDR3 sequence is 14 residues long. Trimming took 7 bases from V and 3 from J, leaving 13 bases between them.